The 2 T cell receptor beta chains listed next were all sequenced from one sample in a study of T cells in localized non-small cell lung cancer. Produced via immunoSEQ multiplex PCR; TCRdb's table is partial and in-frame only. This sample has 35,000 to 40,000 clones, with roughly 87% found just once. The specimen comprised peripheral blood, sampled before any cancer treatment. The receptors come from a male donor at least 60 years old with stage III squamous cell lung carcinoma.

V and J are TRBV19 and TRBJ2-1; 8 bases are a match to TRBD2. Trimming cost V 5 bases and J 8 bases; bases outside gene matches: 8. The CDR3 has 14 residues. Germline V gene data show CDR1 as LNHDA and CDR2 as SQIVND (reference sequence). The CDR3 sequence: CASSAEGLAYEQFF. DNA for the CDR3: TGTGCCAGTAGTGCAGAAGGACTAGCATATGAGCAGTTCTTC.

This rearrangement joins TRBV9 to TRBJ1-4, with D maybe TRBD1 (5 bases). The length of the CDR3 is 16 residues. Germline V gives CDR1 SGDLS, CDR2 YYNGEE. V gave up 3 bases and J gave up 0 bases, with 12 bases separating them. The CDR3 DNA reads TGTGCCAGCAGCGGAAGGGGCGGCGCAACTAATGAAAAACTGTTTTTT. Protein sequence: CASSGRGGATNEKLFF.